This TCR beta chain was observed in a study of OX40 agonist ivuxolimab in advanced cancers. The table came from immunoSEQ multiplex PCR; TCRdb's copy has only in-frame clones and leaves some out. Here the sample spans tens of thousands of clones, nearly 90% being singletons. Germline V gene sequence: CDR1 LNHDA, CDR2 SQIVND (reference sequence). CDR3 length equals 13 residues. Study-level points and caveats: At 0.1 to 3.0 mg/kg, clonal expansion of CD4+ and CD8+ blood T cells had occurred by week 6.

Remarks on this clone: Its antigen is as yet unknown. One end of the junction does not line up with germline, which may come from a read error.

This clonotype originated in an adult with an advanced solid tumor such as melanoma, head and neck, liver or kidney cancer. V is TRBV19 and J is TRBJ1-4; 7 bases match TRBD1. Here the sequenced sample was CD4+ or CD8+ T cells sorted from blood, taken in a trial of the OX40 agonist ivuxolimab. The CDR3 is CASRSAGGEKLFF. CDR3 bases: TGTGCGAGTAGATCGGCAGGGGGGGAAAAACTGTTTTTT.